Sequencing of this T cell receptor beta chain was carried out in a study of T cells after yellow fever vaccination. At the level of the study: When fractions had low cell numbers, they were prepared with SMART-Seq v4 Ultra Low Input. Study-wide results and limits: Although the secondary response was weaker, it peaked faster, at day 5 versus 15.

Conversion of TCR transcripts into cDNA relied on 5'RACE template switching, which added a universal primer site and UMIs. TCRdb used MiXCR to reprocess the 5' RACE reads, holding one entry per CDR3 protein. The data hold some 240,000 distinct CDR3 sequences, with less than 3.5% observed a single time. Points on this clonotype: The antigen is undetermined.

This CDR3 spans 14 amino acids. Germline V gene lookup returns CDR1 GTSNPN and CDR2 SVGIG (reference sequence). The J segment lost 4 bases and the V segment lost 7 bases, leaving 12 bases of the junction unmatched. This clonotype was obtained from a man aged 18 to 29 who received the YFV17D yellow fever vaccine. This chain uses TRBV30 with TRBJ1-1, with TRBD1 matching 7 bases. The sample consisted of CD4+ T cells sorted from PBMCs, taken 10 days after the yellow fever booster vaccination. CDR3 nucleotide sequence: TGTGCCTACCCCGAGGGGACAGATGCCACTGAAGCTTTCTTT. It translates to CAYPEGTDATEAFF.